Below, 22 T cell receptor beta chains from the same sample are listed, as sequenced in a study of T cell responses to AZD1222 COVID-19 vaccine. Generated by immunoSEQ multiplex PCR, the TCRdb table keeps only in-frame clones and is missing some. The data hold about 70,000 clones, with around 85% observed a single time. Sequencing was performed on peripheral blood, taken on day 0 of AZD1222 vaccination. The receptors stem from an adult in good health.

This chain connects TRBV29-1 to TRBJ2-7, with D possibly matching TRBD2 (6 bases). Germline V lookup: CDR1 SQVTM, CDR2 ANQGSEA. The germline V and J ends were trimmed by 6 bases and 0 bases, with 9 bases remaining between them. This CDR3 spans 12 amino acids. The CDR3 DNA sequence: TGCAGCGTCTTCGGGAGCTCCTACGAGCAGTACTTC. It translates to CSVFGSSYEQYF.

The genes are TRBV2 and TRBJ1-6, with D perhaps matching TRBD1 (6 bases). This CDR3 region has 12 residues. The germline V gene has CDR1 SNHLY and CDR2 FYNNEI. The CDR3 loop reads CAKQGSNSPLHF. Written as DNA, the CDR3 is TGTGCTAAGCAGGGGAGTAATTCACCCCTCCACTTT.

The chain combines TRBV12-3 or TRBV12-4 with TRBJ2-7, with TRBD2 as a possible D gene (5 bases). This CDR3 is built from 13 residues. Trimming took 6 bases from V and 4 from J, leaving 13 bases between them. The CDR3 is CASSAPGNYEQYF. In DNA, the CDR3 is TGTGCCAGCAGCGCCCCGGGGAATTACGAGCAGTACTTC.

This rearrangement joins TRBV7-6 to TRBJ1-1; D perhaps matches TRBD1 (6 bases). Germline CDR1 SGHVS, CDR2 FNYEAQ. CDR3 length: 19 amino acids. V lost 5 bases and J 4 bases, leaving 29 bases between the germline ends. DNA of the CDR3: TGTGCCAGCAGCCAAAGGCCCCGGGGGCGTGGGGAAGTGGGCACTGAAGCTTTCTTT. Protein product: CASSQRPRGRGEVGTEAFF.

This clone occurred once. V usage is TRBV6-5 and J usage is TRBJ1-2; the match to TRBD1 covers 9 bases. V lost 6 bases, J lost 2 bases, and 1 base stayed unmatched. Germline V gene lookup returns CDR1 MNHEY and CDR2 SVGAGI. The CDR3 extends over 13 amino acids. The CDR3 nucleotides are TGTGCCAGCAGGACAGGGGGGAACTATGGCTACACCTTC. Its translation is CASRTGGNYGYTF.

The chain employs TRBV14 and TRBJ2-1; 8 nucleotides line up with TRBD1. The germline CDR1 and CDR2 sequences are SGHDN and FVKESK. The V gene end was trimmed by 5 bases and the J gene end by 12 bases; junction bases not matched to a gene: 9. This CDR3 has 13 amino acids. CDR3 loop: CASSLGQVGGQFF. In DNA, the CDR3 is TGTGCCAGCAGCTTGGGACAGGTTGGTGGGCAGTTCTTC.

The genes are TRBV12-5 and TRBJ1-4, with 9 bases fitting TRBD1. After removal of 5 bases from V and 5 bases from J, the junction contained 3 bases not matched to a gene. The CDR3 has 14 residues. CDR1 is LGHNT and CDR2 is FRNRAP in the germline V gene. Written as DNA, the CDR3 is TGTGCTAGTGGTCAGACAGGGGGGAATGAAAAACTGTTTTTT. This encodes CASGQTGGNEKLFF.

This rearrangement joins TRBV5-1 to TRBJ2-7; TRBD1 aligns across 7 bases. Germline V gene data show CDR1 as SGHRS and CDR2 as YFSETQ. J was trimmed by 3 bases and V by 4 bases; bases with no gene match: 7. The CDR3 runs 14 residues. In nucleotides, the CDR3 is TGCGCCAGCAGCGCCCTGACAGGGCACTACGAGCAGTACTTC. This gives the protein CASSALTGHYEQYF. The full variable domain, completed using reference TRBV5-1 and TRBJ2-7, is KAGVTQTPRYLIKTRGQQVTLSCSPISGHRSVSWYQQTPGQGLQFLFEYFSETQRNKGNFPGRFSGRQFSNSRSEMNVSTLELGDSALYLCASSALTGHYEQYFGPGTRLTVT.

This clone appeared a few times. The J gene is TRBJ1-6, the V gene TRBV4-1, with TRBD1 as a possible D gene (5 bases). The CDR3 totals 16 residues. Germline V gene lookup returns CDR1 MGHRA and CDR2 YSYEKL. The V gene lost 0 bases and the J gene lost 7 bases, with 13 bases spanning the gap. The CDR3 region is CASSQDRGVGNSPLHF. The CDR3 DNA is TGCGCCAGCAGCCAAGATAGGGGCGTGGGGAATTCACCCCTCCACTTT.

The chain couples TRBV7-9 to TRBJ1-2, with 7 bases fitting TRBD1. The germline gives CDR1 SEHNR, CDR2 FQNEAQ (reference sequence). CDR3 length: 16 amino acids. V trimming: 4 bases; J trimming: 4 bases; junction bases outside the gene matches: 12. The CDR3 DNA reads as TGTGCCAGCAGCTCCCCCTCACGGACAGGAATCTATGGCTACACCTTC. Its translation: CASSSPSRTGIYGYTF.

The rearrangement links TRBV7-9 to TRBJ2-6; D might be TRBD2 (5 bases). The V gene lost 6 bases and the J gene lost 4 bases, with 13 bases spanning the gap. The CDR3 runs to 15 residues. Germline V gives CDR1 SEHNR, CDR2 FQNEAQ (reference sequence). The chain's CDR3 is CASSSGRRGANVLTF. DNA for the CDR3: TGTGCCAGCAGTTCCGGCCGGAGGGGGGCCAACGTCCTGACTTTC.

V gene TRBV9 combines with J gene TRBJ2-4, with 7 bases that match TRBD1. With V trimmed by 3 bases and J by 8 bases, 11 bases remained unmatched. CDR3 length: 15 amino acids. The germline V gene encodes CDR1 SGDLS and CDR2 YYNGEE. CDR3 sequence (DNA): TGTGCCAGCAGCGCCTACACAGGGGTGAGGGACATTCAGTACTTC. It codes for CASSAYTGVRDIQYF.

This rearrangement joins TRBV19 to TRBJ2-3, with TRBD1 matching over 8 bases. CDR3 length: 15 amino acids. Germline lookup yields CDR1 LNHDA and CDR2 SQIVND (reference sequence). V was clipped by 4 bases and J by 1 base; unmatched bases: 4. Written as DNA, the CDR3 is TGTGCCAGTAGTACCAGGGGGCCCGGCACAGATACGCAGTATTTT. Its protein is CASSTRGPGTDTQYF.

The rearrangement joins TRBV18 to TRBJ1-6; the D is unclear. This CDR3 contains 15 residues. Germline CDR1 is KGHSH and CDR2 is LQKENI. V lost 1 base and J lost 5, with 9 bases in between. CDR3 loop: CASSPRQANNSPLHF. In DNA, the CDR3 is TGTGCCAGCTCACCACGACAAGCTAATAATTCACCCCTCCACTTT.

The CDR3 nucleotides read TGTGCCAGCAGCCGGTGGGAGTACACTGAAGCTTTCTTT. This gives the protein CASSRWEYTEAFF. The chain uses TRBV6-6 and TRBJ1-1; D unclear. V was shortened by 6 bases and J by 3 bases, with 11 bases between the two germline ends. The CDR3 consists of 13 residues. Germline CDR1 and CDR2: MNHNY and SVGAGI (reference sequence).

The J gene is TRBJ2-2, the V gene TRBV6-4, with D perhaps assigned TRBD1 or TRBD2 (5 bases each). Germline CDR1 MRHNA, CDR2 SNTAGT. The CDR3 extends over 14 amino acids. V dropped 6 bases and J dropped 5 bases, with 13 bases sitting between them. CDR3 residues: CASSGDDGTGELFF. The CDR3 coding sequence is TGTGCCAGCAGCGGGGACGATGGGACCGGGGAGCTGTTTTTT.

A few counts support this clone. The V call is TRBV7-8, the J call TRBJ2-7; weak D call: TRBD2 (5 bases). This CDR3 has 15 residues. V dropped 4 bases and J dropped 7 bases, with 20 bases sitting between them. Germline CDR1 SGHVS, CDR2 FQNEAQ. The CDR3 here is CASSSRTLRWEEQYF. The CDR3 DNA is TGTGCCAGCAGCTCTAGGACTCTCAGGTGGGAGGAGCAGTACTTC. Full variable domain (rest looked up from reference TRBV7-8 and TRBJ2-7): GAGVSQSPRYKVAKRGQDVALRCDPISGHVSLFWYQQALGQGPEFLTYFQNEAQLDKSGLPSDRFFAERPEGSVSTLKIQRTQQEDSAVYLCASSSRTLRWEEQYFGPGTRLTVT.

This clone appeared a few times. The chain carries TRBV4-1 and TRBJ1-1; weak D call: TRBD1 (6 bases). Trimming removed 1 base at V and 1 base at J, with 10 bases between. Germline CDR1 and CDR2: MGHRA and YSYEKL. This CDR3 is built from 15 residues. CDR3 loop: CASSQGETGNTEAFF. CDR3 DNA: TGCGCCAGCAGCCAAGGGGAGACAGGGAACACTGAAGCTTTCTTT.

The chain has TRBV5-4 and TRBJ1-1, with TRBD1 matching 7 bases. CDR3 size: 16 residues. V was pared by 1 base and J by 4 bases, with 10 bases of the junction left unmatched. Germline V CDR1 and CDR2: SGHNT, YYREEE (reference sequence). The CDR3 nucleotides are TGTGCCAGCAGCTTGTACCAGCTGACAGGGATCACTGAAGCTTTCTTT. Protein: CASSLYQLTGITEAFF.

CDR3 region: CASSVAPDSRLSPLHF. The DNA of the CDR3 is TGTGCCAGCAGCGTAGCCCCGGACAGCCGCTTATCACCCCTCCACTTT. The genes are TRBV9 and TRBJ1-6; D perhaps matches TRBD1 (6 bases). The V and J ends lost 0 bases and 10 bases respectively, with 17 bases between them. This CDR3 is built from 16 residues. In germline, CDR1 is SGDLS, CDR2 YYNGEE.

The chain has TRBV2 and TRBJ2-7; the match to TRBD1 covers 8 bases. V shed 3 bases, J shed 5 bases, and the junction held 3 bases outside the gene matches. The CDR3 extends over 13 amino acids. Germline assignment: CDR1 SNHLY and CDR2 FYNNEI. The CDR3: CASSDRGQDEQYF. The CDR3 DNA is TGTGCCAGCAGTGACAGGGGGCAAGACGAGCAGTACTTC.

The chain has TRBV6-2 or TRBV6-3 and TRBJ2-7; no clear D gene. CDR3 length equals 13 residues. V shed 2 bases and J shed 4 bases, with 9 bases lying between them. Germline CDR1 and CDR2: MNHEY and SVGEGT. The CDR3 loop is CASSYPPPYEQYF. The DNA of the CDR3 is TGTGCCAGCAGTTACCCACCCCCATACGAGCAGTACTTC.